These 15 T cell receptor beta chains originate from one sample sequenced in a study of technical replicates of blood from a few donors. Here immunoSEQ multiplex PCR was the method, and the copy in TCRdb shows in-frame clones only, minus some. The sample contains around 70,000 clones, 90% to 95% of which appear only once. Input material: T cells isolated from PBMCs. The receptors derive from a human donor in good health.

This chain links TRBV5-6 with TRBJ2-2; 8 bases align to TRBD2. This CDR3 region has 17 residues. Trimming cost V 0 bases and J 4 bases; bases outside gene matches: 8. Germline assignment: CDR1 SGHDT and CDR2 YYEEEE. CDR3 loop: CASSLGFRGGFTGELFF. DNA for the CDR3: TGTGCCAGCAGCTTGGGCTTTCGGGGGGGATTCACCGGGGAGCTGTTTTTT.

The chain uses TRBV10-2 and TRBJ1-1, with D possibly being TRBD1 (6 bases). Germline CDR1 WSHSY, CDR2 SAAADI. The germline V and J ends were trimmed by 4 bases and 1 base, with 10 bases remaining between them. This CDR3 is built from 14 residues. CDR3 nucleotide sequence: TGCGCCAGCAGTGCCCAGGGGTGGAACACTGAAGCTTTCTTT. Translating it yields CASSAQGWNTEAFF.

The genes are TRBV29-1 and TRBJ2-3; 8 bases are shared with TRBD1. The CDR3 spans 14 residues. The V and J ends lost 6 bases and 6 bases, in that order; junction bases with no gene match: 11. CDR1 SQVTM and CDR2 ANQGSEA come from the germline V gene. The CDR3: CSVSGGATLDTQYF. The DNA of the CDR3 is TGCAGCGTATCAGGGGGCGCGACGTTGGATACGCAGTATTTT.

V usage is TRBV5-1 and J usage is TRBJ2-7; TRBD1 agrees at 8 bases. The CDR3 is 17 amino acids. The V gene's germline CDR1 is SGHRS and CDR2 YFSETQ. V lost 3 bases to trimming and J lost 0 bases; unmatched junction nucleotides: 11. CDR3 sequence: CASSSRGRGPSSYEQYF. The CDR3 nucleotides are TGCGCCAGCAGCTCCAGGGGGCGCGGGCCCAGCTCCTACGAGCAGTACTTC.

The genes are TRBV29-1 and TRBJ1-2, with D perhaps TRBD1 (5 bases). The CDR3 consists of 10 residues. CDR1 SQVTM and CDR2 ANQGSEA come from the germline V gene. V lost 6 bases and J 6 bases, leaving 8 bases between the germline ends. This chain's CDR3 is CSVWGDGYTF. The CDR3 nucleotides read TGCAGCGTCTGGGGGGATGGCTACACCTTC.

The genes are TRBV9 and TRBJ2-1; TRBD2 agrees at 7 bases. Trimming took 1 base from V and 4 from J; bases not matched to a gene: 5. The CDR3 spans 15 residues. Per the germline V gene, CDR1 is SGDLS and CDR2 is YYNGEE. The DNA of the CDR3 is TGTGCCAGCAGCGTAAGAGGGACTACTTACAATGAGCAGTTCTTC. This encodes CASSVRGTTYNEQFF.

This chain connects TRBV7-9 to TRBJ2-1, with 9 positions matching TRBD2. J lost 0 bases, V lost 11 bases, and 11 bases had no gene match. The CDR3 consists of 16 residues. Per the germline V gene, CDR1 is SEHNR and CDR2 is FQNEAQ (reference sequence). The CDR3 sequence is CAVIGTSRSSYNEQFF. The CDR3 DNA reads TGTGCCGTTATTGGGACTAGCCGGAGCTCCTACAATGAGCAGTTCTTC.

V and J are TRBV25-1 and TRBJ1-5; maybe TRBD1 (5 bases). The CDR3 length is 16 residues. Germline V gene sequence: CDR1 MGHDK, CDR2 SYGVNS. Trimming took 5 bases from V and 0 from J, leaving 14 bases between them. Here the CDR3 reads CASSQTGLGSNQPQHF. CDR3 DNA sequence: TGTGCCAGCAGTCAAACAGGTCTGGGTAGCAATCAGCCCCAGCATTTT. Together with reference TRBV25-1 and TRBJ1-5, the CDR3 gives the full variable domain: EADIYQTPRYLVIGTGKKITLECSQTMGHDKMYWYQQDPGMELHLIHYSYGVNSTEKGDLSSESTVSRIRTEHFPLTLESARPSHTSQYLCASSQTGLGSNQPQHFGDGTRLSIL.

For the CDR3, the DNA is TGCGCCAGCAGCTTAGACGGGAGTGGATACAATGAGCAGTTCTTC. Encoded protein: CASSLDGSGYNEQFF. The J gene is TRBJ2-1, the V gene TRBV5-1, with a possible D match to TRBD2 (6 bases). The CDR3 totals 15 residues. Germline lookup yields CDR1 SGHRS and CDR2 YFSETQ. Trimming shortened V by 2 bases and J by 4 bases, and 13 bases separated the two germline ends.

The chain is built from TRBV6-1 and TRBJ1-5; D perhaps matches TRBD1 (6 bases). CDR1 and CDR2 from the germline V gene are MNHNS and SASEGT. The V and J ends lost 6 bases and 4 bases respectively, with 13 bases between them. This CDR3 region has 14 residues. The CDR3 loop reads CASRSTGVNQPQHF. In DNA, the CDR3 is TGTGCCAGCAGATCGACAGGCGTGAATCAGCCCCAGCATTTT.

The chain joins TRBV4-1 to TRBJ1-2; TRBD1 matches at 8 bases. The CDR3 loop spans 14 amino acids. The germline CDR1 and CDR2 sequences are MGHRA and YSYEKL. The V and J ends lost 3 bases and 8 bases, in that order; junction bases with no gene match: 8. CDR3 loop: CASSQMGQARGYTF. The CDR3, as DNA: TGCGCCAGCAGCCAGATGGGACAGGCTCGGGGCTACACCTTC.

The chain combines TRBV30 with TRBJ2-2, with D perhaps matching TRBD1 (5 bases). V was shortened by 2 bases and J by 4 bases, with 11 bases between the two germline ends. The CDR3 has 14 residues. In germline, CDR1 is GTSNPN, CDR2 SVGIG (reference sequence). CDR3 sequence reads: CAWSLGVGTGELFF. The DNA for the CDR3 is TGTGCCTGGAGTCTAGGGGTGGGCACCGGGGAGCTGTTTTTT.

The J gene is TRBJ2-7, the V gene TRBV9; TRBD2 matches at 11 bases. CDR3 length equals 15 residues. J was trimmed by 6 bases and V by 0 bases; bases with no gene match: 5. The germline gives CDR1 SGDLS, CDR2 YYNGEE. The chain's CDR3 is CASSVATSGTGEQYF. For the CDR3, the DNA is TGTGCCAGCAGCGTAGCGACTAGCGGGACGGGCGAGCAGTACTTC.

The chain couples TRBV28 to TRBJ2-2, with unresolved D. The CDR3 has 14 residues. Germline loops: CDR1 MDHEN, CDR2 SYDVKM. Between the trimmed V and J ends, which lost 3 bases and 5 bases, there was a span of 10 bases. The CDR3 sequence is CASSLADTTGELFF. For the CDR3, the DNA is TGTGCCAGCAGTTTGGCGGATACTACCGGGGAGCTGTTTTTT. The variable domain in full, with the rest retrieved from reference TRBV28 and TRBJ2-2, is DVKVTQSSRYLVKRTGEKVFLECVQDMDHENMFWYRQDPGLGLRLIYFSYDVKMKEKGDIPEGYSVSREKKERFSLILESASTNQTSMYLCASSLADTTGELFFGEGSRLTVL.

The gene calls are TRBV2 and TRBJ2-7; 8 nucleotides agree with TRBD1. V shed 8 bases, J shed 5 bases, and the junction held 8 bases outside the gene matches. The CDR3 runs 13 residues. Germline V lookup: CDR1 SNHLY, CDR2 FYNNEI. CDR3 nucleotide sequence: TGTGCCAGCGGACAGGGCATCGGCGACGAGCAGTACTTC. It specifies CASGQGIGDEQYF.